Following are 5 T cell receptor beta chains from one sample sequenced in a study of PD-L1 blockade in urothelial cancer. Data came from immunoSEQ multiplex PCR; TCRdb stores just in-frame clones and leaves some out. The table includes tens of thousands of clones, 82% detected once. Sequencing was performed on PBMCs, taken around atezolizumab (anti-PD-L1) treatment. The source is a man between 65 and 85 years old with urothelial cancer.

The chain has TRBV5-1 and TRBJ1-2; D is perhaps TRBD1 (6 bases). Germline CDR1 reads SGHRS; CDR2 reads YFSETQ. CDR3 length: 16 amino acids. V was clipped by 3 bases and J by 8 bases, with 23 bases between them. Here the CDR3 reads CASSYVSLGDTRGYTF. The CDR3 coding sequence is TGCGCCAGCAGCTACGTGTCTCTAGGGGACACCCGCGGCTACACCTTC.

V and J are TRBV28 and TRBJ2-3, with D maybe TRBD2 (6 bases). V dropped 4 bases and J dropped 1 base, with 21 bases sitting between them. Germline loops: CDR1 MDHEN, CDR2 SYDVKM. The length of the CDR3 is 18 residues. Here the CDR3 reads CASSSLLASGGGTDTQYF. The CDR3 DNA reads as TGTGCCAGCAGTTCTCTACTAGCCTCAGGTGGGGGCACAGATACGCAGTATTTT.

The chain employs TRBV6-5 and TRBJ1-4; the D gene is possibly TRBD1 (6 bases). This CDR3 region has 14 residues. Deletions cut 0 bases from V and 8 bases from J, with 10 bases between. CDR1 and CDR2 from the germline V gene are MNHEY and SVGAGI. The DNA of the CDR3 is TGTGCCAGCAGTTACTCAGGGGGTCGGGAAAAACTGTTTTTT. Protein sequence: CASSYSGGREKLFF.

The chain employs TRBV7-6 and TRBJ2-7; 9 bases fit TRBD1. Germline loops: CDR1 SGHVS, CDR2 FNYEAQ. With 3 bases clipped from V and 5 bases from J, the junction kept 8 bases outside the gene matches. This CDR3 is 15 amino acids long. The DNA of the CDR3 is TGTGCCAGCAGCTTCAACCGGGACAGGGTCCACGAGCAGTACTTC. Residues: CASSFNRDRVHEQYF.

The chain has TRBV5-1 and TRBJ1-2; 8 bases agree with TRBD1. This CDR3 region has 15 residues. CDR1 is SGHRS, CDR2 YFSETQ, per germline. With V trimmed by 0 bases and J by 4 bases, 5 bases remained unmatched. CDR3 in amino acids: CASSLESGGSYGYTF. CDR3 in DNA: TGCGCCAGCAGCTTGGAGTCAGGGGGCAGCTATGGCTACACCTTC.